This entry features one T cell receptor (beta chain) sequence. No antigen is known for it. Trimming shortened V by 0 bases and J by 0 bases, and 8 bases separated the two germline ends. Germline V CDR1 and CDR2: LNHDA, SQIVND (reference sequence). The CDR3 spans 15 residues. This entry belongs to a study of OX40 agonist ivuxolimab in advanced cancers. Looking at the study overall: People who had prior anti-PD-1, anti-PD-L1 or anti-CTLA-4 therapy could take part, and approximately 43% had some.

Repertoires were generated with immunoSEQ multiplex PCR, while TCRdb's copy carries only in-frame clones and drops some. The table shows 14,000 or so clones, with about 76% occurring only once. Broader study findings: Clonal expansion was among the lowest in partial responders at 0.1-3.0 mg/kg, especially CD8+. CD8+ T cells were the subset that, on average, had more expanded clones than CD4+.

No patient had autoimmune disease or received systemic immunosuppression. The specimen was CD4+ or CD8+ T cells sorted from blood, collected in a trial of the OX40 agonist ivuxolimab. The sequence was obtained from an adult with an advanced solid tumor such as melanoma, head and neck, liver or kidney cancer. The chain recombines TRBV19 with TRBJ1-1; unclear D gene. In DNA form, the CDR3 reads TGTGCCAGTAGTATAGAGGACGGCATGAACACTGAAGCTTTCTTT. This encodes CASSIEDGMNTEAFF.